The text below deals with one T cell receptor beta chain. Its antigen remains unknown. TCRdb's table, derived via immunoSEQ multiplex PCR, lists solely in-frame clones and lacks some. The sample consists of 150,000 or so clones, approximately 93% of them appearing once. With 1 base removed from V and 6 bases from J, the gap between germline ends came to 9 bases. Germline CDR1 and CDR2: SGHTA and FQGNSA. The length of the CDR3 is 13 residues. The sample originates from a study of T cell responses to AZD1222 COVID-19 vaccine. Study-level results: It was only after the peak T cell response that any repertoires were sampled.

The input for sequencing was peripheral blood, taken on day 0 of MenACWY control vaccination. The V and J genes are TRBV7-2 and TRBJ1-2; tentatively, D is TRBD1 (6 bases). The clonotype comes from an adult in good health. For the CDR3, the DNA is TGTGCCAGCAGCTTAGTGGCAGGGGATGGCTACACCTTC. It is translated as CASSLVAGDGYTF.